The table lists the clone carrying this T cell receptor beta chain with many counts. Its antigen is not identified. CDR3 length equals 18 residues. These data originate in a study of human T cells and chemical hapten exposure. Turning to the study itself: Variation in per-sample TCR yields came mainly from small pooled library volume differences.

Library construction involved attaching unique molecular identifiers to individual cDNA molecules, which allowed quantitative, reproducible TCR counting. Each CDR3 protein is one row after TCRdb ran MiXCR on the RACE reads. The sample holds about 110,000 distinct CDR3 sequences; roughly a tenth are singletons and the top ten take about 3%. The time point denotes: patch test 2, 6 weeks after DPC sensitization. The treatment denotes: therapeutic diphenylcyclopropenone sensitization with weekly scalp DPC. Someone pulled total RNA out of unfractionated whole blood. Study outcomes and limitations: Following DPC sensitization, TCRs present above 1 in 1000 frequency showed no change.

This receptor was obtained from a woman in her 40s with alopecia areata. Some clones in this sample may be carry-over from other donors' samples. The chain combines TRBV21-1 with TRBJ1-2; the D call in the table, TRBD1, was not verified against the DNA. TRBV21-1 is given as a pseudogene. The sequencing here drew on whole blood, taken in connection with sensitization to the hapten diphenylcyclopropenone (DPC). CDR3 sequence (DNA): TGTGCCAGCAGCAAAGGTCAAGATAGGGGGGAATTGGGAGATGGCTACACCTTC. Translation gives CASSKGQDRGELGDGYTF.